These T cell receptor beta chains were read from a single sample in a study of blood T cell repertoires in COVID-19. TCRdb's table, derived via immunoSEQ multiplex PCR, lists solely in-frame clones and lacks some. The sample lists more than 200,000 clones; roughly 87% were seen once. Source material: PBMCs or T cells enriched from blood (not recorded which). The receptors originated from a man aged 25-45 years in a cohort exposed to, infected with or recovered from COVID-19 (not recorded which). Each CDR3 is given with its conserved first and last residue. D genes are given only for firm matches. Not all rows give a size; the values are once, few, many and, for expanded clones, a class.

NA TRBJ1-3 TRBV11-2 NA CASSSLDSSGNTIYF TGTGCCAGCAGCTCTTTGGACAGCTCTGGAAACACCATATATTTT
few TRBJ1-1 TRBV7-8 NA CASSLVGQGITEAFF TGTGCCAGCAGCTTAGTAGGGCAGGGTATCACTGAAGCTTTCTTT
NA TRBJ2-1 TRBV5-1 TRBD1 CASRLTGISTNEQFF TGCGCCAGCAGACTGACAGGGATATCGACCAATGAGCAGTTCTTC
NA TRBJ2-1 TRBV5-4 TRBD2 CASSLRRETYNEQFF TGTGCCAGCAGCTTGCGGCGGGAGACCTACAATGAGCAGTTCTTC
NA TRBJ2-7 TRBV6-6 NA CATRPGDYEQYF TGTGCCACAAGACCAGGGGACTACGAGCAGTACTTC
NA TRBJ2-3 TRBV19 NA CASSIGGRTKDTQYF TGTGCCAGTAGTATAGGGGGGCGTACAAAAGATACGCAGTATTTT
NA TRBJ2-2 TRBV24-1 NA CATSVFTGGANTGELFF TGTGCCACCAGTGTCTTCACAGGGGGGGCGAACACCGGGGAGCTGTTTTTT
NA TRBJ1-4 TRBV6-5 TRBD1 CASRPTGGRLFF TGTGCCAGCAGGCCGACAGGGGGACGACTGTTTTTT
many TRBJ2-7 TRBV5-1 TRBD2 CASSAGLAVRPNYEQYF TGCGCCAGCAGCGCCGGACTAGCGGTAAGGCCAAACTACGAGCAGTACTTC
NA TRBJ2-2 TRBV5-1 TRBD2 CASSPGTSGAVGGELFF TGCGCCAGCAGCCCCGGGACTAGCGGGGCTGTGGGCGGGGAGCTGTTTTTT
NA TRBJ1-5 TRBV6-5 NA CAGWNQPQHF TGTGCCGGCTGGAATCAGCCCCAGCATTTT
once TRBJ1-3 TRBV28 NA CASTADRRIGNTIYF TGTGCCAGCACCGCGGACAGAAGAATAGGAAACACCATATATTTT
NA TRBJ2-3 TRBV9 TRBD1 CASRSGTGVIDTQYF TGTGCCAGCAGGTCGGGGACAGGGGTAATAGATACGCAGTATTTT
NA TRBJ1-6 TRBV6-4 NA CASSERENSPLHF TGTGCCAGCAGTGAGAGGGAAAATTCACCCCTCCACTTT
NA TRBJ2-2 TRBV4-1 NA CASSQERRTDGELFF TGCGCCAGCAGCCAAGAACGAAGGACAGACGGGGAGCTGTTTTTT
NA TRBJ1-6 TRBV11-1 TRBD1 CASQEDRGLSPLHF TGTGCCAGCCAAGAAGACAGGGGGCTTTCACCCCTCCACTTT
NA TRBJ1-2 TRBV6-1 TRBD1 CASSEMGRRGPNYGYTF TGTGCCAGCAGTGAAATGGGAAGGAGGGGGCCCAACTATGGCTACACCTTC
few TRBJ2-3 TRBV7-9 NA CASSDRSTDTQYF TGTGCCAGCAGCGACAGGAGCACAGATACGCAGTATTTT
NA TRBJ2-4 TRBV15 NA CATSRVLRGLAKNIQYF TGTGCCACCAGCAGGGTGCTCCGAGGGCTAGCCAAAAACATTCAGTACTTC
NA TRBJ1-2 TRBV19 NA CASSLPAGGGRSDGYTF TGTGCCAGTAGTCTTCCCGCAGGAGGCGGGCGGTCGGATGGCTACACCTTC
NA TRBJ1-1 TRBV19 NA CATQRGWTEAFF TGTGCGACTCAAAGGGGGTGGACTGAAGCTTTCTTT
NA TRBJ1-6 TRBV6-5 NA CASSYTGGENSPLHF TGTGCCAGCAGTTACACGGGGGGCGAAAATTCACCCCTCCACTTT
NA TRBJ2-1 TRBV29-1 NA CSVERASYNEQFF TGCAGCGTTGAGAGGGCCTCCTACAATGAGCAGTTCTTC
NA TRBJ1-4 TRBV7-9 NA CASSPQRPTNEKLFF TGTGCCAGCAGTCCTCAGCGGCCCACTAATGAAAAACTGTTTTTT
NA TRBJ2-1 TRBV10-3 TRBD2 CAITLGLGDEQFF TGTGCCATCACTTTGGGACTAGGCGATGAGCAGTTCTTC
NA TRBJ2-7 TRBV5-1 TRBD1 CASSLSRDRGPREQYF TGCGCCAGCAGCTTGTCCCGGGACAGGGGCCCTCGAGAGCAGTACTTC
NA TRBJ2-2 TRBV2 NA CASSPYRDAGELFF TGTGCCAGCAGTCCTTACAGGGACGCCGGGGAGCTGTTTTTT
NA TRBJ2-7 TRBV7-2 NA CASSLVIYEQYF TGTGCCAGCAGCTTAGTTATCTACGAGCAGTACTTC
NA TRBJ1-1 TRBV5-8 NA CASSSPGQSPWNTEAFF TGTGCCAGCAGCTCACCTGGACAGTCACCTTGGAACACTGAAGCTTTCTTT
NA TRBJ1-2 TRBV21-1 NA CASSNSAQHNYGYTF TGTGCCAGCAGCAATTCCGCACAGCATAACTATGGCTACACCTTC